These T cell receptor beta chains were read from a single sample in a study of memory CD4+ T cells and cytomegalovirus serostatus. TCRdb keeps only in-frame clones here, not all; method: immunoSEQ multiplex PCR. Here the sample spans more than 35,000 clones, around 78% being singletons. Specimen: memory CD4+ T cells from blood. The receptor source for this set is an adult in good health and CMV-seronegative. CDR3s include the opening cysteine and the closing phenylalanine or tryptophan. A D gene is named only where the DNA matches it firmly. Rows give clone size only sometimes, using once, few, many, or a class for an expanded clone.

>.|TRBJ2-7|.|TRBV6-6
CASSYSRTSTEQYF
TGTGCCAGCAGTTACTCGAGAACATCGACCGAGCAGTACTTC
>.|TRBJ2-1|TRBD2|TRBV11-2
CASSSLAGGKENEQFF
TGTGCCAGCAGCTCCCTAGCGGGGGGCAAGGAAAATGAGCAGTTCTTC
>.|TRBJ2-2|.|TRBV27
CASSLLRGRKLFF
TGTGCCAGCAGTTTACTACGGGGAAGGAAGCTGTTTTTT
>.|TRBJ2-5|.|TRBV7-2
CASSFSRQSETQYF
TGTGCCAGCAGCTTTTCTAGGCAGTCAGAGACCCAGTACTTC
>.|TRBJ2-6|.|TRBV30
CAWSGLISGANVLTF
TGTGCCTGGAGTGGGTTAATCTCTGGGGCCAACGTCCTGACTTTC
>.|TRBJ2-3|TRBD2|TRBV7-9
CASSPGRGTTDTQYF
TGTGCCAGCAGCCCCGGGAGGGGCACGACAGATACGCAGTATTTT
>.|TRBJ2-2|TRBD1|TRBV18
CASSPRDSDTGELFF
TGTGCCAGCTCACCTCGGGACAGCGACACCGGGGAGCTGTTTTTT
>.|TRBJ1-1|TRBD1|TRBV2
CASSGTGGDRAFF
TGTGCCAGCAGCGGGACAGGAGGTGATCGAGCTTTCTTT
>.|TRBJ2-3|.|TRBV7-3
CASSQNGAGGTDTQYF
TGTGCCAGCAGCCAAAACGGAGCAGGCGGCACAGATACGCAGTATTTT
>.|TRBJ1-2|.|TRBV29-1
CSVESGGGYGYTF
TGCAGCGTTGAATCCGGGGGTGGCTATGGCTACACCTTC
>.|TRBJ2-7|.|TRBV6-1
CASRVLGYEQYF
TGTGCCAGCAGAGTTCTAGGCTACGAGCAGTACTTC
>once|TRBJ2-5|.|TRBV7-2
CASSLLGPVGETQYF
TGTGCCAGCAGCTTATTGGGTCCAGTGGGGGAGACCCAGTACTTC
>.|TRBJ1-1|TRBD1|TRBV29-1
CSGLGQRNTEAFF
TGCAGCGGTCTGGGACAGCGAAACACTGAAGCTTTCTTT
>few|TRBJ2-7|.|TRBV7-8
CASSLRPGTGAYEQYF
TGTGCCAGCAGCCTTCGCCCCGGGACCGGAGCGTACGAGCAGTACTTC
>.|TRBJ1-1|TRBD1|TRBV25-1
CASSEASGTGANEAFF
TGTGCCAGCAGTGAAGCCTCCGGGACAGGGGCCAACGAAGCTTTCTTT
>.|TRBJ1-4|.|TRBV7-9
CASSLGQANEKLFF
TGTGCCAGCAGTCTCGGACAAGCTAATGAAAAACTGTTTTTT
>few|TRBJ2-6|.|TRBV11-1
CASSPGGQGVSSGANVLTF
TGTGCCAGCAGCCCCGGGGGTCAGGGAGTAAGCTCTGGGGCCAACGTCCTGACTTTC